A single sample is the source of the 25 T cell receptor beta chains below, sequenced in a study of OX40 agonist ivuxolimab in advanced cancers. TCRdb's copy holds only in-frame clones and misses some; the assay was immunoSEQ multiplex PCR. The sample includes around 75,000 clones, about 89% of them seen just once. This material consisted of CD4+ or CD8+ T cells sorted from blood, taken in a trial of the OX40 agonist ivuxolimab. These receptor sequences come from an adult with an advanced solid tumor such as melanoma, head and neck, liver or kidney cancer.

This rearrangement joins TRBV4-1 to TRBJ1-5, with D perhaps TRBD1 (6 bases). The CDR3 runs to 17 residues. Between the trimmed V and J ends, which lost 0 bases and 2 bases, there was a span of 14 bases. CDR1 and CDR2 from the germline V gene are MGHRA and YSYEKL. The CDR3 sequence is CASSQDQRGYGNQPQHF. The DNA of the CDR3 is TGCGCCAGCAGCCAAGATCAGAGGGGGTATGGCAATCAGCCCCAGCATTTT.

CDR3 region: CATSRGGRNTIYF. In DNA form, the CDR3 reads TGTGCCACCAGCAGAGGGGGACGAAACACCATATATTTT. The rearrangement links TRBV15 to TRBJ1-3, with D possibly being TRBD1 (5 bases). Between the trimmed V and J ends, which lost 1 base and 5 bases, there was a span of 6 bases. Germline loops: CDR1 LNHNV, CDR2 YYDKDF (reference sequence). CDR3 length: 13 amino acids.

The chain links TRBV2 to TRBJ1-1, with D unresolved. CDR1 and CDR2 from the germline V gene are SNHLY and FYNNEI. V was clipped by 6 bases and J by 0 bases, with 8 bases between them. This CDR3 has 13 residues. DNA for the CDR3: TGTGCCAGCAGAAGTACATTGAACACTGAAGCTTTCTTT. Amino acid sequence: CASRSTLNTEAFF.

This chain uses TRBV28 with TRBJ2-3, with a weak D call TRBD1 (5 bases). Germline CDR1 reads MDHEN; CDR2 reads SYDVKM. The V end lost 4 bases, the J end lost 1 base, and 9 bases lay between the germline ends. The CDR3 is 14 residues long. CDR3: CASSWGIGTDTQYF. CDR3 coding DNA: TGTGCCAGCAGTTGGGGCATTGGCACAGATACGCAGTATTTT.

The chain uses TRBV11-2 and TRBJ2-1, with D possibly matching TRBD2 (5 bases). Germline V CDR1 and CDR2: SGHAT, FQNNGV. V lost 2 bases to trimming and J lost 8 bases, with 10 bases between them. The CDR3 has 13 amino acids. CDR3 bases: TGTGCCAGCAGCTTACGACTAATAGATGAGCAGTTCTTC. Amino acids: CASSLRLIDEQFF.

Only one count was recorded for this clone. CDR3 region: CASTPTGTVYNEQFF. CDR3 DNA sequence: TGTGCCAGTACCCCCACAGGGACAGTTTACAATGAGCAGTTCTTC. V gene TRBV19 combines with J gene TRBJ2-1; 7 positions agree with TRBD1. CDR3 length: 15 residues. Trimming took 7 bases from V and 4 from J; bases not matched to a gene: 10. CDR1 LNHDA and CDR2 SQIVND come from the germline V gene (reference sequence).

The chain combines TRBV11-3 with TRBJ1-3; no definite D call. The CDR3 spans 14 residues. The germline V gene encodes CDR1 SGHNT and CDR2 YENEEA. Trimming took 1 base from V and 0 from J, leaving 4 bases between them. Here the CDR3 DNA reads TGTGCCAGCAGCTTAGGCTCCTCTGGAAACACCATATATTTT. It is translated as CASSLGSSGNTIYF.

Comments on this clone: Additional DNA sequences in this sample encode the identical CDR3. The J gene is TRBJ1-2, the V gene TRBV5-4; D call uncertain. The CDR3 is 13 amino acids. Germline CDR1 reads SGHNT; CDR2 reads YYREEE (reference sequence). Trimming cost V 0 bases and J 1 base, with 4 bases left between them. CDR3 sequence (DNA): TGTGCCAGCAGCTTGGATGGTAACTATGGCTACACCTTC. It translates to CASSLDGNYGYTF.

The chain recombines TRBV5-1 with TRBJ2-2; TRBD2 matches 7 bases. Per germline, CDR1 SGHRS and CDR2 YFSETQ. The CDR3 has 15 residues. V was pared by 4 bases and J by 2 bases, with 5 bases of the junction left unmatched. The CDR3 DNA follows: TGCGCCAGCAGCAGCGGGACGGGAAACACCGGGGAGCTGTTTTTT. Translating gives CASSSGTGNTGELFF.

The J gene is TRBJ2-5, the V gene TRBV7-9, with D maybe TRBD1 (6 bases). Germline lookup yields CDR1 SEHNR and CDR2 FQNEAQ (reference sequence). Trimming pared 2 bases from V and 2 bases from J, leaving 12 bases between. This CDR3 is built from 15 residues. The chain's CDR3 is CASSLMGDTQETQYF. The CDR3 DNA is TGTGCCAGCAGCTTAATGGGGGACACTCAAGAGACCCAGTACTTC.

The V gene is TRBV2, the J gene TRBJ2-3; TRBD1 might be the D (6 bases). CDR1 SNHLY and CDR2 FYNNEI come from the germline V gene. Trimming pared 2 bases from V and 4 bases from J, leaving 10 bases between. The CDR3 is made up of 14 amino acids. CDR3 nucleotides: TGTGCCAGCAGTGAATTAGGGGGACCAGATACGCAGTATTTT. Its translation: CASSELGGPDTQYF. The full variable domain, rest sourced from reference TRBV2 and TRBJ2-3, is EPEVTQTPSHQVTQMGQEVILRCVPISNHLYFYWYRQILGQKVEFLVSFYNNEISEKSEIFDDQFSVERPDGSNFTLKIRSTKLEDSAMYFCASSELGGPDTQYFGPGTRLTVL.

V usage is TRBV5-1 and J usage is TRBJ2-1; 10 nucleotides match TRBD1. V was pared by 4 bases and J by 8 bases, with 6 bases of the junction left unmatched. Germline V gene data show CDR1 as SGHRS and CDR2 as YFSETQ. The CDR3 contains 14 residues. In DNA, the CDR3 is TGCGCCAGCAGCCGGGGGACAGGGGCTGATGAGCAGTTCTTC. Its protein is CASSRGTGADEQFF.

The V gene is TRBV5-1, the J gene TRBJ1-5, with D perhaps matching TRBD1 (5 bases). V was pared by 1 base and J by 2 bases, with 16 bases between. CDR3 size: 17 residues. Germline lookup yields CDR1 SGHRS and CDR2 YFSETQ. CDR3 region: CASSLTYTRGGNQPQHF. DNA of the CDR3: TGCGCCAGCAGCTTGACGTATACTCGGGGCGGCAATCAGCCCCAGCATTTT.

The CDR3 DNA is TGTGCCAGCAGTGTTGGTCAAGAGACCCAGTACTTC. It specifies CASSVGQETQYF. V and J are TRBV2 and TRBJ2-5; no clear D. This CDR3 has 12 residues. Trimming stripped 4 bases from V and 2 bases from J, with 5 bases between. The V gene's germline CDR1 is SNHLY and CDR2 FYNNEI. Looking up the rest from reference TRBV2 and TRBJ2-5 gives the full variable domain: EPEVTQTPSHQVTQMGQEVILRCVPISNHLYFYWYRQILGQKVEFLVSFYNNEISEKSEIFDDQFSVERPDGSNFTLKIRSTKLEDSAMYFCASSVGQETQYFGPGTRLLVL.

This chain links TRBV18 with TRBJ2-5; no definite D call. CDR1 is KGHSH and CDR2 is LQKENI in the germline V gene. The CDR3 spans 12 residues. Trimming shortened V by 4 bases and J by 4 bases, and 7 bases separated the two germline ends. CDR3 amino acids: CASSLPRETQYF. The CDR3 nucleotides read TGTGCCAGCTCACTACCAAGAGAGACCCAGTACTTC.

V and J are TRBV10-3 and TRBJ2-1; D call uncertain. Deletions cut 0 bases from V and 0 bases from J, with 3 bases between. Germline loops: CDR1 ENHRY, CDR2 SYGVKD. This CDR3 contains 14 residues. The CDR3 protein is CAISESSSYNEQFF. The CDR3 nucleotides are TGTGCCATCAGTGAGTCTAGCTCCTACAATGAGCAGTTCTTC.

V usage is TRBV5-1 and J usage is TRBJ2-3; TRBD2 aligns across 9 bases. The CDR3 has 14 amino acids. V shed 4 bases and J 2 bases; nucleotides not matched to a gene: 2. Germline lookup yields CDR1 SGHRS and CDR2 YFSETQ. The CDR3 DNA sequence: TGCGCCAGCAGCCGACTAGCGGACACAGATACGCAGTATTTT. The encoded protein is CASSRLADTDTQYF.

V usage is TRBV7-2 and J usage is TRBJ2-7; 7 bases align to TRBD2. Germline loops: CDR1 SGHTA, CDR2 FQGNSA. J was trimmed by 7 bases and V by 5 bases; bases with no gene match: 17. This CDR3 is 16 amino acids long. CDR3 DNA sequence: TGTGCCAGCAGCCCCTTATGGGGGAGGGCCTTTAGGGAGCAGTACTTC. This encodes CASSPLWGRAFREQYF.

The chain carries TRBV7-2 and TRBJ2-1; a possible D gene is TRBD1 (6 bases). CDR3 length equals 15 residues. Germline loops: CDR1 SGHTA, CDR2 FQGNSA. The V end was cut by 5 bases, the J end by 0 bases, with 11 bases between. The CDR3: CASSVDRSSYNEQFF. Written as DNA, the CDR3 is TGTGCCAGCAGCGTTGACAGGAGCTCCTACAATGAGCAGTTCTTC.

This rearrangement joins TRBV27 to TRBJ2-3; D gene uncertain. Per the germline V gene, CDR1 is MNHEY and CDR2 is SMNVEV (reference sequence). V dropped 6 bases and J dropped 2 bases, with 15 bases sitting between them. There are 15 residues in the CDR3. The CDR3 loop is CASSLTWAITDTQYF. Written as DNA, the CDR3 is TGTGCCAGCAGCTTAACCTGGGCCATCACAGATACGCAGTATTTT.

The gene calls are TRBV7-2 and TRBJ1-1; TRBD1 is a possible D gene (5 bases). The CDR3 runs to 13 residues. Trimming pared 5 bases from V and 10 bases from J, leaving 17 bases between. Germline V gene sequence: CDR1 SGHTA, CDR2 FQGNSA. This CDR3 is CASSNRGAVAAFF. Written as DNA, the CDR3 is TGTGCCAGCAGCAATAGAGGGGCTGTAGCAGCTTTCTTT.

This rearrangement joins TRBV6-5 to TRBJ2-3; TRBD1 aligns across 8 bases. Trimming took 0 bases from V and 3 from J; bases not matched to a gene: 5. Germline CDR1 and CDR2: MNHEY and SVGAGI. There are 16 residues in the CDR3. The CDR3 DNA sequence: TGTGCCAGCAGTTACTCAGTTCAGGGGGCGACAGATACGCAGTATTTT. Protein product: CASSYSVQGATDTQYF.

CDR3 loop: CASSSRGAETQYF. The CDR3 DNA reads as TGTGCCAGCAGCTCACGGGGGGCAGAGACCCAGTACTTC. This chain uses TRBV11-2 with TRBJ2-5, with D perhaps matching TRBD2 (7 bases). Germline CDR1 reads SGHAT; CDR2 reads FQNNGV. The CDR3 contains 13 residues. Trimming took 4 bases from V and 4 from J, leaving 10 bases between them. The full variable domain, in which reference TRBV11-2 and TRBJ2-5 provide the parts outside the CDR3, is EAGVAQSPRYKIIEKRQSVAFWCNPISGHATLYWYQQILGQGPKLLIQFQNNGVVDDSQLPKDRFSAERLKGVDSTLKIQPAKLEDSAVYLCASSSRGAETQYFGPGTRLLVL.

V and J are TRBV5-1 and TRBJ2-3, with 8 bases identical to TRBD2. The CDR3 consists of 16 residues. The V gene's germline CDR1 is SGHRS and CDR2 YFSETQ. The J segment lost 2 bases and the V segment lost 1 base, leaving 6 bases of the junction unmatched. The CDR3 bases are TGCGCCAGCAGCTTGAAGAGCGGGGGCGACACAGATACGCAGTATTTT. Its translation: CASSLKSGGDTDTQYF.

The chain employs TRBV7-8 and TRBJ2-5, with a tentative D call TRBD2 (5 bases). Germline CDR1 is SGHVS and CDR2 is FQNEAQ. The CDR3 runs 14 residues. Trimming left V 5 bases short and J 2 bases short, with 12 bases between. CDR3 nucleotides: TGTGCCAGCAGCCAGAGGGCCCCACAAGAGACCCAGTACTTC. This encodes CASSQRAPQETQYF. Based on the CDR3 plus reference TRBV7-8 and TRBJ2-5, the full variable domain is GAGVSQSPRYKVAKRGQDVALRCDPISGHVSLFWYQQALGQGPEFLTYFQNEAQLDKSGLPSDRFFAERPEGSVSTLKIQRTQQEDSAVYLCASSQRAPQETQYFGPGTRLLVL.